The rows below give T cell receptor beta chains drawn from one sample of a study of STAT3 mutations in large granular lymphocyte leukemia. Measured with immunoSEQ multiplex PCR; TCRdb has only the in-frame clones, and not every one. The table lists nearly 25,000 clones, approximately 94% of them singletons. The source material was peripheral blood mononuclear cells. These receptor sequences come from a man in his forties with T-cell large granular lymphocyte leukemia. Some clones in this sample may be carry-over from other donors' samples. Both conserved end residues are part of each CDR3. The D gene is left open where the match is weak. Clone size appears in some rows only: once, few, many, or a class for an expanded clone.

once	TRBV5-1	TRBJ1-1	15	.	CASSLEDGLDTEAFF	TGCGCCAGCAGCTTGGAGGACGGCTTGGACACTGAAGCTTTCTTT
.	TRBV7-2	TRBJ2-5	17	TRBD2	CASSLGTSGGDGETQYF	TGTGCCAGCAGCCTCGGGACTAGCGGGGGGGACGGAGAGACCCAGTACTTC
.	TRBV18	TRBJ1-3	16	TRBD1	CASSPGARGPENTIYF	TGTGCCAGCTCACCAGGCGCCAGGGGGCCTGAAAACACCATATATTTT
.	TRBV4-1	TRBJ2-7	14	.	CASSQVLGSYEQYF	TGCGCCAGCAGCCAAGTGTTGGGCAGCTACGAGCAGTACTTC
once	TRBV7-2	TRBJ1-4	14	TRBD1	CASSEQGTSEKLFF	TGTGCCAGCAGCGAACAGGGGACATCGGAAAAACTGTTTTTT
medium-sized	TRBV27	TRBJ2-5	13	.	CASSPTVEETQYF	TGTGCCAGCAGTCCTACGGTAGAAGAGACCCAGTACTTC
.	TRBV5-4	TRBJ1-6	15	TRBD1	CASSPRDRDNSPLHF	TGTGCCAGCAGCCCTCGGGACAGGGATAATTCACCCCTCCACTTT
.	TRBV6-5	TRBJ1-2	12	.	CATVSKGSGYTF	TGTGCTACAGTATCGAAGGGCAGCGGCTACACCTTC
.	TRBV5-6	TRBJ2-7	12	.	CASSFPGYEQYF	TGTGCCAGCAGCTTTCCCGGCTACGAGCAGTACTTC
few	TRBV9	TRBJ2-1	15	.	CASSVGTLRGNEQFF	TGTGCCAGCAGCGTAGGAACTCTAAGGGGCAATGAGCAGTTCTTC
.	TRBV30	TRBJ1-2	13	TRBD1	CAWTLDRADGYTF	TGTGCCTGGACGTTGGACAGGGCGGATGGCTACACCTTC
.	TRBV4-3	TRBJ1-1	15	.	CASRDLTGMGTEAFF	TGCGCCAGCAGGGACTTAACAGGGATGGGCACTGAAGCTTTCTTT
.	TRBV5-1	TRBJ2-7	14	TRBD1	CASQTGTGPYEQYF	TGCGCCAGCCAAACCGGGACAGGGCCCTACGAGCAGTACTTC
.	TRBV6-1	TRBJ2-5	15	TRBD2	CASSVGLAAQETQYF	TGTGCCAGCAGTGTGGGACTAGCGGCTCAAGAGACCCAGTACTTC
once	TRBV5-4	TRBJ2-2	17	TRBD1	CASSPGPGQGNTGELFF	TGTGCCAGCAGCCCCGGTCCGGGACAGGGGAACACCGGGGAGCTGTTTTTT
.	TRBV27	TRBJ1-1	14	.	CASSIYDRNTEAFF	TGTGCCAGCAGTATATACGACAGAAACACTGAAGCTTTCTTT
.	TRBV20-1	TRBJ2-2	11	.	CSPFVAGELFF	TGCAGTCCCTTCGTGGCCGGGGAGCTGTTTTTT
.	TRBV5-1	TRBJ1-2	13	TRBD1	CASSPDRGYGYTF	TGCGCCAGCAGCCCGGACAGGGGCTATGGCTACACCTTC
.	TRBV7-9	TRBJ1-2	15	TRBD1	CASSPIGQGNYGYTF	TGTGCCAGCAGTCCGATCGGACAGGGGAACTATGGCTACACCTTC
.	TRBV27	TRBJ2-3	19	.	CASSLNRGGRGAVTDTQYF	TGTGCCAGCAGCCTAAATCGGGGGGGCAGGGGGGCGGTCACAGATACGCAGTATTTT
.	TRBV6-1	TRBJ1-3	16	.	CASSDPPPNSGNTIYF	TGTGCCAGCAGTGACCCACCCCCTAACTCTGGAAACACCATATATTTT
.	TRBV4-3	TRBJ2-2	18	.	CASSQRGFGTLNTGELFF	TGCGCCAGCAGCCAGAGGGGGTTCGGGACACTTAACACCGGGGAGCTGTTTTTT
.	TRBV29-1	TRBJ1-2	12	TRBD1	CSAITGAYGYTF	TGCAGCGCGATCACAGGGGCCTATGGCTACACCTTC
.	TRBV5-4	TRBJ1-2	13	.	CASSRQDSGGYTF	TGTGCCAGCAGCAGACAGGATTCTGGGGGCTACACCTTC
.	TRBV5-1	TRBJ2-1	14	.	CASSLMGEGNEQFF	TGCGCCAGCAGTTTAATGGGAGAGGGAAATGAGCAGTTCTTC
.	TRBV7-2	TRBJ2-7	16	.	CASSIQGIGGPYEQYF	TGTGCCAGCAGCATACAGGGAATAGGAGGACCCTACGAGCAGTACTTC
.	TRBV7-9	TRBJ1-5	13	.	CASSNTGDQPQHF	TGTGCCAGCAGCAATACAGGTGATCAGCCCCAGCATTTT
once	TRBV30	TRBJ2-3	16	TRBD2	CAWMELRGGSTDTQYF	TGTGCCTGGATGGAGTTGCGGGGGGGGAGCACAGATACGCAGTATTTT
.	TRBV7-7	TRBJ2-2	14	TRBD2	CASSPAGGSGELFF	TGTGCCAGCAGCCCGGCGGGGGGTTCCGGGGAGCTGTTTTTT
.	TRBV5-1	TRBJ1-1	15	TRBD1	CASSSFRDRGTEAFF	TGCGCCAGCAGCTCGTTCCGGGACAGGGGCACTGAAGCTTTCTTT
.	TRBV25-1	TRBJ1-2	13	.	CASSPQGAGGYTF	TGTGCCAGCAGTCCCCAAGGGGCGGGTGGCTACACCTTC
.	TRBV7-9	TRBJ1-4	18	.	CASSLLPTGLATNEKLFF	TGTGCCAGCAGCTTACTTCCAACCGGACTTGCAACTAATGAAAAACTGTTTTTT
.	TRBV18	TRBJ2-7	16	.	CASSFLTGSFSYEQYF	TGTGCCAGCTCCTTTCTGACAGGTTCTTTTTCCTACGAGCAGTACTTC
.	TRBV7-9	TRBJ2-7	12	TRBD1	CASSATGDEQYF	TGTGCCAGCAGCGCCACAGGGGACGAGCAGTACTTC
.	TRBV19	TRBJ2-7	15	TRBD1	CASSSRDSGSYEQYF	TGTGCCAGTAGTTCCCGGGACAGCGGCTCCTACGAGCAGTACTTC
.	TRBV6-6	TRBJ2-7	14	.	CASSPTEGVYEQYF	TGTGCCAGCAGCCCCACCGAGGGCGTCTACGAGCAGTACTTC
once	TRBV6-5	TRBJ2-7	11	.	CASSSLNEQYF	TGTGCCAGCAGTTCCCTAAACGAGCAGTACTTC
.	TRBV5-1	TRBJ2-7	17	TRBD1	CASSGLLSGTGKSEQYF	TGCGCCAGCAGCGGTCTGCTCTCCGGGACAGGGAAGAGTGAGCAGTACTTC
.	TRBV29-1	TRBJ1-1	15	TRBD1	CSAANEMGQRTLAFF	TGCAGCGCCGCGAATGAAATGGGACAGCGGACATTAGCTTTCTTT
.	TRBV9	TRBJ1-6	15	.	CASSVGGEDNSPLHF	TGTGCCAGCAGCGTGGGGGGCGAGGATAATTCACCCCTCCACTTT
.	TRBV7-8	TRBJ2-5	14	.	CASSPRETQETQYF	TGTGCCAGCAGCCCGAGGGAGACCCAAGAGACCCAGTACTTC
.	TRBV4-3	TRBJ1-4	15	.	CASSQDYGRPGKLFF	TGCGCCAGCAGCCAAGATTACGGCAGGCCCGGGAAACTGTTTTTT
.	TRBV7-2	TRBJ1-2	15	.	CASSPERGGTYGYTF	TGTGCCAGCAGTCCAGAGCGGGGTGGGACATATGGCTACACCTTC
.	TRBV2	TRBJ2-7	14	.	CASSEWGGLNEQYF	TGTGCCAGCAGTGAATGGGGCGGCCTCAACGAGCAGTACTTC
.	TRBV2	TRBJ2-1	15	TRBD2	CASSVTSGGRSEQFF	TGTGCCAGCAGTGTGACTAGCGGGGGGAGGAGTGAGCAGTTCTTC
.	TRBV5-6	TRBJ2-7	13	.	CASSLAEEGQQYF	TGTGCCAGCAGCTTGGCCGAGGAGGGACAGCAGTACTTC
.	TRBV10-2	TRBJ1-6	15	.	CASSEQTGANSPLHF	TGCGCCAGCAGTGAGCAAACAGGTGCTAATTCACCCCTCCACTTT
.	TRBV5-8	TRBJ2-5	16	TRBD1	CASSSGQGHTQETQYF	TGTGCCAGCAGCAGCGGACAGGGGCACACACAAGAGACCCAGTACTTC
.	TRBV18	TRBJ1-6	15	.	CASSPDPTPYSPLHF	TGTGCCAGCTCACCGGATCCTACCCCGTATTCACCCCTCCACTTT
.	TRBV6-5	TRBJ2-1	16	.	CASSYVPWSSYNEQFF	TGTGCCAGCAGTTATGTCCCCTGGAGCTCCTACAATGAGCAGTTCTTC
.	TRBV5-1	TRBJ2-3	16	TRBD2	CASSLPLAGGGDTQYF	TGCGCCAGCAGCTTACCACTAGCGGGGGGCGGGGATACGCAGTATTTT
.	TRBV5-1	TRBJ2-7	12	.	CASSFGDYEQYF	TGCGCCAGCAGCTTTGGCGACTACGAGCAGTACTTC
.	TRBV7-2	TRBJ2-2	14	.	CASSLAGDTGELFF	TGTGCCAGCAGCTTAGCGGGAGACACCGGGGAGCTGTTTTTT
.	TRBV5-1	TRBJ2-4	15	TRBD1	CASSSTGVAKNIQYF	TGCGCCAGCAGCTCAACAGGGGTAGCCAAAAACATTCAGTACTTC
.	TRBV2	TRBJ2-7	14	.	CASSDRANSYEQYF	TGTGCCAGCAGTGACAGAGCGAACTCCTACGAGCAGTACTTC
.	TRBV25-1	TRBJ1-2	11	.	CASSHYYGYTF	TGTGCCAGCAGCCATTACTATGGCTACACCTTC
.	TRBV4-1	TRBJ2-7	15	.	CASSQERAGRVEQYF	TGCGCCAGCAGCCAAGAAAGGGCAGGGCGGGTTGAGCAGTACTTC
.	TRBV7-3	TRBJ2-2	14	.	CASSFRGNTGELFF	TGTGCCAGCAGCTTCAGGGGGAACACCGGGGAGCTGTTTTTT
.	TRBV11-1	TRBJ2-7	15	.	CASSRASPLSYEQYF	TGTGCCAGCAGCAGGGCCTCACCCCTCTCCTACGAGCAGTACTTC
.	TRBV5-4	TRBJ2-2	16	.	CASRRLAVGNTGELFF	TGTGCCAGCAGACGTTTAGCGGTGGGGAACACCGGGGAGCTGTTTTTT